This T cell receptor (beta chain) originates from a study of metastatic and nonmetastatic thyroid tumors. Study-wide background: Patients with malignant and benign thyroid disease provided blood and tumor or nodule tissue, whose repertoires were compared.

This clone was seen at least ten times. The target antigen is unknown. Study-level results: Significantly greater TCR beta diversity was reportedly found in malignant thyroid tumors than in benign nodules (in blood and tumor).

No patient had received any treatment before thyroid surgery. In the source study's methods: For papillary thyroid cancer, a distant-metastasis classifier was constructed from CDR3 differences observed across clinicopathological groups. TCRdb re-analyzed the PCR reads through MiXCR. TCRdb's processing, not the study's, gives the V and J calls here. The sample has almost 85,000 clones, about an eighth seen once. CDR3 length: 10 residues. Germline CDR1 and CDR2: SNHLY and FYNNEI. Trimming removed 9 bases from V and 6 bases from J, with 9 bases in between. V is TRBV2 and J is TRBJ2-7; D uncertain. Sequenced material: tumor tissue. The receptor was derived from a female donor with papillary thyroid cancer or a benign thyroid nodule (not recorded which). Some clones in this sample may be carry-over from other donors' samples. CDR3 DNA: TGTGCCAGTGCCCAATTCGAGCAGTACTTC. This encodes CASAQFEQYF.